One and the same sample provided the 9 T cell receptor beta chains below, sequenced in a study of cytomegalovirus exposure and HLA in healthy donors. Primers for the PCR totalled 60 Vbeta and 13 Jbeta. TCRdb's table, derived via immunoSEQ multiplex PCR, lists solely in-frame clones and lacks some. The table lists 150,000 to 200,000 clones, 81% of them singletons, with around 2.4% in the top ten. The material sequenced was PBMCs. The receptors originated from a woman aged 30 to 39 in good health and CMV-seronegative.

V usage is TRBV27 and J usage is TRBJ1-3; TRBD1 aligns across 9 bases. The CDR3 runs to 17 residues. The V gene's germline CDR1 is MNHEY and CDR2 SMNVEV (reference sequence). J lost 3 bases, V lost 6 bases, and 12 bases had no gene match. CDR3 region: CASRQSGTGIDGNTIYF. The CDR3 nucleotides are TGTGCCAGCAGACAATCCGGGACAGGGATTGATGGAAACACCATATATTTT.

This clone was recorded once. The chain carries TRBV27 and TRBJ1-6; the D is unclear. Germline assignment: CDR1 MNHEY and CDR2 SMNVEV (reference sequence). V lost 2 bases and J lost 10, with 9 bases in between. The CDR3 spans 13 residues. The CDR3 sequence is CASSLREYSPLHF. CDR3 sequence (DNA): TGTGCCAGCAGTTTAAGAGAGTACTCACCCCTCCACTTT.

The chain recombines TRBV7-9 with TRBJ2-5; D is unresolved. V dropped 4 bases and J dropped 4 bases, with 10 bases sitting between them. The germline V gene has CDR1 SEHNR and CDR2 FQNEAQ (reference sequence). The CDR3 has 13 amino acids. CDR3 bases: TGTGCCAGCAGCTCGACATCTTTAGAGACCCAGTACTTC. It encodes CASSSTSLETQYF.

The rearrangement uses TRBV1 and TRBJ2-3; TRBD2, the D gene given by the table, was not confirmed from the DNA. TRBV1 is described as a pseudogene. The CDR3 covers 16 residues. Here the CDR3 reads CTSSPHINGGTDTQYF. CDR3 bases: TGCACCAGCAGCCCCCACATAAACGGGGGCACAGATACGCAGTATTTT.

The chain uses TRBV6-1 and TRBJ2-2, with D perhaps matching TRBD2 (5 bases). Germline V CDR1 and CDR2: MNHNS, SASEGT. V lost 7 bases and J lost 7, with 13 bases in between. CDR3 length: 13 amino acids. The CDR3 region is CASTDYPHGELFF. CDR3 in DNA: TGTGCCAGCACCGACTATCCTCACGGGGAGCTGTTTTTT.

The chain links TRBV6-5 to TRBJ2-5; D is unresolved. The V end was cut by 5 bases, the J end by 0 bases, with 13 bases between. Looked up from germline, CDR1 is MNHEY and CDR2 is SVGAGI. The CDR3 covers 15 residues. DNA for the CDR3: TGTGCCAGCAGTGGATGGCCAGCGTACCAAGAGACCCAGTACTTC. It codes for CASSGWPAYQETQYF.

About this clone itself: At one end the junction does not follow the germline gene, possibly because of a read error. The CDR3 loop is CASSIAPGSNEQFF. The CDR3 DNA sequence: TGTGCCAGCAGCATAGCTCCGGGTAGTAATGAGCAGTTCTTC. V gene TRBV7-6 combines with J gene TRBJ2-1; D is undetermined. Per the germline V gene, CDR1 is SGHVS and CDR2 is FNYEAQ. The CDR3 covers 14 residues.

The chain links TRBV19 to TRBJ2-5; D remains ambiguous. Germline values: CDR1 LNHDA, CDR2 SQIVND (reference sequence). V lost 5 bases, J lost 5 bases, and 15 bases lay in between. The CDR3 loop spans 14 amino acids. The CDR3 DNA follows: TGTGCCAGTAGTTTCCTGGAGTTTGGGGAGACCCAGTACTTC. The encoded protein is CASSFLEFGETQYF.

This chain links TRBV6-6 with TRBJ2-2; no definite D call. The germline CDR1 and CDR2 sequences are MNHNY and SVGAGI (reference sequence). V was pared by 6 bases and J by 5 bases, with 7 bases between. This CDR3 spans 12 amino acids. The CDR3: CASSPLTGELFF. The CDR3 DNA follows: TGTGCCAGCAGCCCCCTTACCGGGGAGCTGTTTTTT.